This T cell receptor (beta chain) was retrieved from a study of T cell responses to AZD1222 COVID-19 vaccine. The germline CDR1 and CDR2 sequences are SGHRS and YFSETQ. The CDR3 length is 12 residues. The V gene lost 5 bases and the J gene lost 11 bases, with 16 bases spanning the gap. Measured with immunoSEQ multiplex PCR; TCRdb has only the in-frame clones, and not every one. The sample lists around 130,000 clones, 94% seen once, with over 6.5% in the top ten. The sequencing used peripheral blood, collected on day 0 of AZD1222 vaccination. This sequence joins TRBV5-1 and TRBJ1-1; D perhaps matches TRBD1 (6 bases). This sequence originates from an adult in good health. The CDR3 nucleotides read TGCGCCAGCAGTCCGGACAGCCTGAGGGCTTTCTTT. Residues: CASSPDSLRAFF.